One TCR beta chain is described in this entry. Its target is not known. Multiplex touch-down PCR amplified TRB using TRB-A and TRB-B pools in one tube. TCRdb derives one entry per CDR3 protein from the multiplex PCR reads, leaving out DNA. The table for this sample gives a few thousand distinct CDR3 sequences. This entry comes from a study of T cell clusters in autoimmune cytopenias. Roughly 40,000 genome equivalents of blood DNA were amplified for TRB. Germline V gene sequence: CDR1 SGHRS, CDR2 YFSETQ. The CDR3 runs 15 residues. Study-wide results and limits: TRB repertoire shifts in secondary cytopenia and chronic lymphocytic leukemia mostly reflected lymphoma, not autoimmunity.

The same data also contributed to another study, on T cell repertoires in aging, cancer and after chemotherapy. That source notes: Healthy donor repertoires were recorded over several months to years and showed clear clonal overlap.

The receptor comes from a human donor in good health. This rearrangement joins TRBV5-1 to TRBJ2-5; as DNA is missing, the TRBD1 call by TCRdb cannot be tested. Sequencing was performed on peripheral blood. CDR3 amino acids: CASSPQGGVSETQYF.